The 20 T cell receptor beta chains below all came from one sample that was sequenced in a study of graft-versus-host responses after intestinal transplantation. The data were produced by immunoSEQ multiplex PCR, yet TCRdb's version contains in-frame clones alone and is incomplete. The sample includes approximately 9,000 clones, 25% to 30% of them seen just once. This sample comprised alloreactive CD4+ T cells from a mixed lymphocyte reaction culture, obtained before intestinal transplant. Subset of the sample: CFSE-low proliferating T cells sorted from approximately six-day pre-transplant mixed lymphocyte reaction (GvH or HvG direction). These receptors were collected from a human patient who received an intestinal transplant.

This clone was seen only a few times. The V and J genes are TRBV11-2 and TRBJ2-7, with 10 bases identical to TRBD1. With V trimmed by 4 bases and J by 5 bases, 5 bases remained unmatched. CDR1 SGHAT and CDR2 FQNNGV come from the germline V gene. This CDR3 comprises 14 residues. CDR3 sequence: CASSSTTGGHEQYF. The CDR3, as DNA: TGTGCCAGCAGCTCCACGACAGGGGGCCACGAGCAGTACTTC.

This chain joins TRBV4-1 and TRBJ2-7; D is ambiguous. This CDR3 has 12 residues. Germline CDR1 MGHRA, CDR2 YSYEKL. V lost 1 base to trimming and J lost 4 bases, with 5 bases between them. The chain's CDR3 is CASSQGSYEQYF. CDR3 nucleotide sequence: TGCGCCAGCAGCCAAGGGTCGTACGAGCAGTACTTC.

The V and J genes are TRBV21-1 and TRBJ1-6. TRBV21-1 is a recognized pseudogene. This CDR3 comprises 18 residues. For the CDR3, the DNA is TGTGCCAGCAGTAACCTGGTAGCTACACATAATCATAATTCACCCCTCCACTTT. This encodes CASSNLVATHNHNSPLHF.

The chain is built from TRBV19 and TRBJ1-3; D unresolved. This CDR3 region has 12 residues. Trimming cost V 2 bases and J 4 bases, with 3 bases left between them. Germline V gene sequence: CDR1 LNHDA, CDR2 SQIVND (reference sequence). The CDR3 coding sequence is TGTGCCAGTAGTATAAGCGGAAACACCATATATTTT. Translation: CASSISGNTIYF.

The genes are TRBV11-2 and TRBJ2-7, with D perhaps being TRBD1 or TRBD2 (6 bases each). The CDR3 sequence is 15 residues long. Germline values: CDR1 SGHAT, CDR2 FQNNGV. Trimming stripped 2 bases from V and 2 bases from J, with 13 bases between. The CDR3 DNA follows: TGTGCCAGCAGCTTACCGATGAGGGGGGCCTACGAGCAGTACTTC. The encoded protein is CASSLPMRGAYEQYF.

This clone has only a few counts. This chain connects TRBV29-1 to TRBJ2-7; 9 bases align to TRBD1. The length of the CDR3 is 13 residues. Germline loops: CDR1 SQVTM, CDR2 ANQGSEA. J gave up 3 bases and V 8 bases, and 8 bases lay outside the gene matches. Here the CDR3 DNA reads TGCAGCACCAGGACAGGGGAAGGCTACGAGCAGTACTTC. It is translated as CSTRTGEGYEQYF.

This chain links TRBV18 with TRBJ2-5; the D gene could be TRBD1 or TRBD2 (5 bases each). The CDR3 runs 15 residues. In germline, CDR1 is KGHSH, CDR2 LQKENI. V was pared by 7 bases and J by 0 bases, with 15 bases between. The CDR3 sequence is CASFPGTAYQETQYF. In DNA, the CDR3 is TGTGCCAGCTTCCCCGGGACCGCGTACCAAGAGACCCAGTACTTC. The full variable domain, in which reference TRBV18 and TRBJ2-5 provide the parts outside the CDR3, is NAGVMQNPRHLVRRRGQEARLRCSPMKGHSHVYWYRQLPEEGLKFMVYLQKENIIDESGMPKERFSAEFPKEGPSILRIQQVVRGDSAAYFCASFPGTAYQETQYFGPGTRLLVL.

The genes are TRBV28 and TRBJ1-1; a possible D gene is TRBD1 (6 bases). The germline V gene encodes CDR1 MDHEN and CDR2 SYDVKM. The V end was cut by 5 bases, the J end by 5 bases, with 18 bases between. The CDR3 is 15 amino acids. CDR3: CASSTWTEGETEAFF. As DNA, the CDR3 is TGTGCCAGCAGTACCTGGACCGAGGGGGAAACTGAAGCTTTCTTT.

The chain joins TRBV7-9 to TRBJ2-7, with 11 bases that match TRBD1. CDR3 length: 16 amino acids. In germline, CDR1 is SEHNR, CDR2 FQNEAQ (reference sequence). V lost 5 bases, J lost 2 bases, and 8 bases stayed unmatched. DNA of the CDR3: TGTGCCAGCAGCCCACCGGACAGGGGGCTGCCCTACGAGCAGTACTTC. It specifies CASSPPDRGLPYEQYF.

The chain couples TRBV6-1 to TRBJ2-7; perhaps TRBD1 as D (6 bases). V was clipped by 2 bases and J by 0 bases, with 11 bases between them. Germline CDR1 is MNHNS and CDR2 is SASEGT. The CDR3 runs to 15 residues. CDR3 in amino acids: CASSESGTPSYEQYF. CDR3 coding DNA: TGTGCCAGCAGTGAATCAGGGACACCCTCCTACGAGCAGTACTTC.

This clone has more than one count but fewer than ten. The V gene is TRBV7-9, the J gene TRBJ2-7; D unclear. The CDR3 is 12 amino acids. Trimming left V 3 bases short and J 6 bases short, with 9 bases between. The germline gives CDR1 SEHNR, CDR2 FQNEAQ (reference sequence). CDR3 bases: TGTGCCAGCAGCTTGTATACGGGCGAGCAGTACTTC. This translates into CASSLYTGEQYF.

This clone was detected only a few times. J is TRBJ2-7 and V is TRBV5-1; D is ambiguous. V was trimmed by 5 bases and J by 3 bases, leaving 15 bases between them. The CDR3 is made up of 14 amino acids. Germline V gene lookup returns CDR1 SGHRS and CDR2 YFSETQ. In DNA form, the CDR3 reads TGCGCCAGCAGTGAGTCCCAGAGATTCTACGAGCAGTACTTC. This gives the protein CASSESQRFYEQYF.

This clone ranks as medium-sized. The chain links TRBV4-1 to TRBJ1-3; D gene unclear. V was pared by 5 bases and J by 0 bases, with 11 bases between. This CDR3 contains 15 residues. Germline-derived CDR1 and CDR2 are MGHRA and YSYEKL. In nucleotides, the CDR3 is TGCGCCAGCAGCTTCCAGGAAGGCTCTGGAAACACCATATATTTT. Encoded protein: CASSFQEGSGNTIYF.

The chain has TRBV6-5 and TRBJ1-3, with D unresolved. CDR1 and CDR2 from the germline V gene are MNHEY and SVGAGI. The CDR3 runs 15 residues. V was clipped by 7 bases and J by 6 bases, with 19 bases between them. The CDR3 nucleotides are TGTGCCAGCACTAAGTGGGCCCATGAGGAAAACACCATATATTTT. This gives the protein CASTKWAHEENTIYF.

In this sample, this clone turned up a few times. The V gene is TRBV7-9, the J gene TRBJ1-3; D unclear. The CDR3 runs to 12 residues. Trimming left V 0 bases short and J 9 bases short, with 6 bases between. The germline CDR1 and CDR2 sequences are SEHNR and FQNEAQ (reference sequence). CDR3 protein: CASSLAAGTIYF. CDR3 bases: TGTGCCAGCAGCTTAGCGGCCGGCACCATATATTTT.

The chain uses TRBV5-6 and TRBJ1-1, with a weak D call TRBD1 (6 bases). Germline CDR1 SGHDT, CDR2 YYEEEE. V dropped 2 bases and J dropped 11 bases, with 19 bases sitting between them. The CDR3 runs 14 residues. The CDR3 loop reads CASSFGRRGVDAFF. The DNA for the CDR3 is TGTGCCAGCAGCTTCGGCAGAAGGGGGGTGGACGCTTTCTTT. Full variable domain (missing parts from reference TRBV5-6 and TRBJ1-1): DAGVTQSPTHLIKTRGQQVTLRCSPKSGHDTVSWYQQALGQGPQFIFQYYEEEERQRGNFPDRFSGHQFPNYSSELNVNALLLGDSALYLCASSFGRRGVDAFFGQGTRLTVV.

This sequence joins TRBV27 and TRBJ2-7; the D gene is possibly TRBD2 (6 bases). V was cut by 6 bases and J by 4 bases, with 16 bases left in between. This CDR3 is built from 14 residues. Germline V lookup: CDR1 MNHEY, CDR2 SMNVEV (reference sequence). Here the CDR3 reads CASSARGPGYEQYF. The CDR3 DNA sequence: TGTGCCAGCAGCGCGCGGGGACCAGGGTACGAGCAGTACTTC.

Only one count was recorded for this clone. Here the CDR3 DNA reads TGTGCCAGCAGCTTGGGGGAGGGCCCCTACAATGAGCAGTTCTTC. As protein: CASSLGEGPYNEQFF. The chain has TRBV7-9 and TRBJ2-1, with 7 nucleotides matching TRBD2. The CDR3 has 15 amino acids. The V and J ends lost 3 bases and 2 bases, in that order; junction bases with no gene match: 4. Germline V gene sequence: CDR1 SEHNR, CDR2 FQNEAQ (reference sequence).

This clone is classed as medium-sized. J is TRBJ2-1 and V is TRBV5-1; a weak D match, TRBD2 (6 bases). The CDR3 is 16 residues long. Trimming removed 4 bases at V and 0 bases at J, with 14 bases between. Germline-derived CDR1 and CDR2 are SGHRS and YFSETQ. In DNA, the CDR3 is TGCGCCAGCAGCCTCACCGACGGGGGCTCCTACAATGAGCAGTTCTTC. Protein sequence: CASSLTDGGSYNEQFF.

As concerns this clone: Only one base separates this from a far larger clonotype, so it likely reflects a read error. The chain has TRBV4-2 and TRBJ2-3; 8 nucleotides line up with TRBD1. CDR3 size: 16 residues. The germline CDR1 and CDR2 sequences are LGHNA and YNFKEQ. Unmatched junction bases numbered 5, after V lost 0 bases and J lost 3 bases. The CDR3 region is CASSQDQGALTDTQYF. CDR3 nucleotide sequence: TGTGCCAGCAGCCAAGATCAGGGGGCTTTGACAGATACGCAGTATTTT.